This TCR beta chain stems from a study of blood T cell repertoires in COVID-19. Background on the study: The samples span acute and convalescent COVID-19 from the United States, Italy and Spain. Sources were T cells, B-cell-depleted T cells, or PBMCs; the material itself was cDNA or gDNA.

Original processing methods: Amplified reference gene primers provided the basis for estimating nucleated cell counts. The protocol was immunoSEQ multiplex PCR, while the TCRdb copy is restricted to in-frame clones and leaves out a portion. Clone size and the V and J calls come from that table; the DNA yielded D and trimming. The table includes 200,000 to 300,000 clones, around 86% detected once. The V gene's germline CDR1 is MNHEY and CDR2 SMNVEV (reference sequence). With 5 bases clipped from V and 0 bases from J, the junction kept 3 bases outside the gene matches. This CDR3 has 14 residues. This clone was observed once.

V is TRBV27 and J is TRBJ1-1, with 7 positions matching TRBD1. The receptor comes from a middle-aged man who had recovered from COVID-19. Material for sequencing was peripheral blood. The CDR3 spells CASSPGTVNTEAFF. The CDR3 nucleotides read TGTGCCAGCAGTCCGGGGACAGTGAACACTGAAGCTTTCTTT.